This T cell receptor (beta chain) derives from a study of OX40 agonist ivuxolimab in advanced cancers. Study as a whole: Of the patients, three showed partial responses, one with hepatocellular carcinoma and two with cutaneous melanoma.

To note about this clone: The antigen remains unidentified.

Findings and limits, study-wide: Some nonresponders likewise displayed low normalized T-cell clonal expansion.

The table came from immunoSEQ multiplex PCR; TCRdb's copy has only in-frame clones and leaves some out. The table lists over 60,000 clones, approximately 84% of them singletons. Germline V gene data show CDR1 as MNHEY and CDR2 as SMNVEV (reference sequence). This CDR3 contains 14 residues. Trimming stripped 4 bases from V and 8 bases from J, with 14 bases between. This receptor was identified in an adult with an advanced solid tumor such as melanoma, head and neck, liver or kidney cancer. Sequences were derived from CD4+ or CD8+ T cells sorted from blood, sampled in a trial of the OX40 agonist ivuxolimab. The V call is TRBV27, the J call TRBJ1-4; weak D call: TRBD1 (6 bases). Here the CDR3 DNA reads TGTGCCAGCAGTTCATCCAGGGGTATCGAAAAACTGTTTTTT. Protein: CASSSSRGIEKLFF.